This T cell receptor (beta chain) was identified during a study of T cells in localized non-small cell lung cancer. Study outcomes and limitations: Compared with tumor, uninvolved adjacent lung displayed greater T cell clonality, ranking highest overall. When the top 100 tumor clones were examined, a median approximately 59 of them also appeared in the adjacent lung, which was paired and uninvolved. Patients showing higher blood T cell density tended to see longer overall survival.

The table came from immunoSEQ multiplex PCR; TCRdb's copy has only in-frame clones and leaves some out. The sample holds roughly 40,000 clones, about 76% seen once. This clone was counted a single time. Antigen: not known. Per the germline V gene, CDR1 is MDHEN and CDR2 is SYDVKM. The CDR3 totals 11 residues. The V and J ends lost 2 bases and 5 bases respectively, with 4 bases between them. V usage is TRBV28 and J usage is TRBJ2-7, with D unclear. This sequence originates from a male donor at least 60 years old with stage II lung adenocarcinoma. Specimen: peripheral blood mononuclear cells, collected before any cancer treatment. The DNA of the CDR3 is TGTGCCAGCAGTTTACGGGACGAGCAGTACTTC. Its translation: CASSLRDEQYF.